Presented here are 4 T cell receptor beta chains from one specimen sequenced in a study of cytomegalovirus exposure and HLA in healthy donors. Researchers ran the PCR with 60 Vbeta and 13 Jbeta primers. The assay was immunoSEQ multiplex PCR, and TCRdb's table has in-frame clones only and misses some. The sample holds roughly 140,000 clones, around three quarters seen once. The sample was PBMCs. The receptors stem from a middle-aged man in good health and CMV-seropositive.

This chain joins TRBV4-1 and TRBJ1-1, with 9 bases fitting TRBD1. Germline lookup yields CDR1 MGHRA and CDR2 YSYEKL. V gave up 0 bases and J gave up 1 base; unmatched junction bases: 6. The CDR3 is 17 amino acids. CDR3 nucleotides: TGCGCCAGCAGCCAAGACGGGGACAGGGCGTGGAACACTGAAGCTTTCTTT. Protein product: CASSQDGDRAWNTEAFF.

The genes are TRBV5-6 and TRBJ2-5; a weak D match, TRBD1 (6 bases). Trimming took 0 bases from V and 5 from J, leaving 17 bases between them. The CDR3 has 16 amino acids. CDR1 and CDR2 from the germline V gene are SGHDT and YYEEEE. CDR3 sequence: CASSLAVQGRRETQYF. DNA for the CDR3: TGTGCCAGCAGCTTGGCGGTACAGGGAAGGAGGGAGACCCAGTACTTC.

The V and J genes are TRBV5-1 and TRBJ2-7; TRBD2 is a possible D gene (5 bases). Germline V lookup: CDR1 SGHRS, CDR2 YFSETQ. This CDR3 spans 14 amino acids. With 6 bases removed from V and 0 bases from J, the gap between germline ends came to 13 bases. The CDR3 reads CASTPEGHSYEQYF. In DNA form, the CDR3 reads TGCGCCAGCACCCCCGAGGGCCACTCCTACGAGCAGTACTTC.

The chain recombines TRBV1 with TRBJ2-7; the table's D call TRBD2 went unverified against the DNA. TRBV1 is described as a pseudogene. The CDR3 covers 20 residues. This chain's CDR3 is CTSSQDPGLAEEWCPYEQYF. The CDR3 DNA sequence: TGCACCAGCAGCCAAGATCCCGGACTAGCGGAGGAATGGTGCCCCTACGAGCAGTACTTC.